These 20 T cell receptor beta chains were sequenced from one sample in a study of CD8 T cells in ankylosing spondylitis. Broader study findings: A motif in TCR beta, a set of eight or nine highly homologous variants, appeared characteristic of ankylosing spondylitis blood.

TCRdb reanalysed the 5' RACE reads using MiXCR and keeps one entry per CDR3 protein. The sample has 200,000 to 250,000 distinct CDR3 sequences, around 18% seen once. No antigen is known for these receptors. The sample was blood, either unsorted or a sorted T cell fraction (not recorded which). These receptors came from a male donor with ankylosing spondylitis.

This clonotype was seen a handful of times. CDR3 amino acids: CASSLPQETQYF. CDR3 DNA: TGTGCCAGCAGCTTACCCCAAGAGACCCAGTACTTC. V is TRBV7-6 and J is TRBJ2-5; D unclear. This CDR3 is 12 amino acids long. Trimming cost V 2 bases and J 1 base, with 2 bases left between them. CDR1 is SGHVS, CDR2 FNYEAQ, per germline.

The chain couples TRBV27 to TRBJ1-4, with a tentative D call TRBD1 (6 bases). The CDR3 totals 16 residues. Germline V gives CDR1 MNHEY, CDR2 SMNVEV (reference sequence). V dropped 3 bases and J dropped 4 bases, with 15 bases sitting between them. CDR3 coding DNA: TGTGCCAGCAGTTTCGATGGAGGGGGAATTAATGAAAAACTGTTTTTT. Amino acids: CASSFDGGGINEKLFF.

The V call is TRBV13, the J call TRBJ2-7, with 8 bases that match TRBD1. This CDR3 has 15 amino acids. CDR1 is PRHDT and CDR2 is FYEKMQ in the germline V gene (reference sequence). The trim removed 6 bases at V and 2 bases at J, leaving 9 bases unmatched. This chain's CDR3 is CASSSKGQGTYEQYF. The CDR3 bases are TGTGCCAGCAGTTCAAAAGGACAGGGAACCTACGAGCAGTACTTC.

The J gene is TRBJ2-2, the V gene TRBV29-1; maybe TRBD1 (5 bases). There are 16 residues in the CDR3. CDR1 SQVTM and CDR2 ANQGSEA come from the germline V gene. V was pared by 2 bases and J by 0 bases, with 13 bases between. CDR3 sequence reads: CSVELQKQANTGELFF. The CDR3 coding sequence is TGCAGCGTTGAACTTCAGAAACAGGCGAACACCGGGGAGCTGTTTTTT.

The rearrangement uses TRBV19 and TRBJ1-2; weak D call: TRBD1 (6 bases). CDR1 is LNHDA and CDR2 is SQIVND in the germline V gene (reference sequence). The CDR3 runs to 15 residues. V gave up 7 bases and J gave up 7 bases, with 22 bases separating them. CDR3 nucleotide sequence: TGTGCCAGTAAGGAGGGGGGGACCCTTTCTGCTGGCTACACCTTC. This codes for CASKEGGTLSAGYTF.

Many counts were recorded for this clonotype. The chain carries TRBV29-1 and TRBJ2-3; 9 positions match TRBD2. This CDR3 contains 16 residues. Germline trimming cut 2 bases from V and 5 bases from J; bases unmatched to any gene: 11. Germline V gene data show CDR1 as SQVTM and CDR2 as ANQGSEA. This CDR3 is CSVETLAGNTKDTQYF. The DNA of the CDR3 is TGCAGCGTTGAAACTCTAGCGGGAAACACGAAAGATACGCAGTATTTT.

This clonotype came up a few times. The rearrangement joins TRBV29-1 to TRBJ2-1, with D possibly matching TRBD1 (5 bases). Per germline, CDR1 SQVTM and CDR2 ANQGSEA. The V end was cut by 4 bases, the J end by 0 bases, with 13 bases between. The CDR3 spans 15 residues. The CDR3 DNA reads as TGCAGCGTTGGTGACAGTCTCGGCTCCTACAATGAGCAGTTCTTC. Translated: CSVGDSLGSYNEQFF.

This clonotype was observed a few times. The chain joins TRBV7-9 to TRBJ2-7, with 8 bases fitting TRBD2. J gave up 0 bases and V 5 bases, and 3 bases lay outside the gene matches. Germline values: CDR1 SEHNR, CDR2 FQNEAQ (reference sequence). This CDR3 has 14 amino acids. The CDR3 here is CASSTGTSSYEQYF. As DNA, the CDR3 is TGTGCCAGCAGCACCGGGACTAGCTCCTACGAGCAGTACTTC.

This clonotype has only a few counts. V gene TRBV7-9 combines with J gene TRBJ2-3, with 9 bases fitting TRBD2. Unmatched junction bases numbered 6, after V lost 2 bases and J lost 3 bases. The length of the CDR3 is 16 residues. From germline, CDR1 is SEHNR and CDR2 FQNEAQ (reference sequence). The CDR3 sequence is CASSLSAGGPTDTQYF. The CDR3 DNA sequence: TGTGCCAGCAGCTTAAGTGCGGGAGGGCCGACAGATACGCAGTATTTT. Complete variable domain (other parts from reference TRBV7-9 and TRBJ2-3): DTGVSQNPRHKITKRGQNVTFRCDPISEHNRLYWYRQTLGQGPEFLTYFQNEAQLEKSRLLSDRFSAERPKGSFSTLEIQRTEQGDSAMYLCASSLSAGGPTDTQYFGPGTRLTVL.

This clonotype has a count of ten or more. V usage is TRBV10-2 and J usage is TRBJ1-6; TRBD1 agrees at 8 bases. This CDR3 comprises 14 residues. CDR1 WSHSY and CDR2 SAAADI come from the germline V gene. Trimming at V came to 7 bases and at J to 10 bases, leaving 9 bases not matched to a gene. CDR3 sequence: CASTPDRGGSPLHF. The CDR3 nucleotides are TGCGCCAGCACTCCTGACAGGGGAGGATCACCCCTCCACTTT.

The chain uses TRBV20-1 and TRBJ2-2; 7 nucleotides match TRBD1. J gave up 1 base and V 3 bases, and 5 bases lay outside the gene matches. This CDR3 has 15 amino acids. Germline CDR1 DFQATT, CDR2 SNEGSKA (reference sequence). CDR3 amino acids: CSASRGTVNTGELFF. The DNA for the CDR3 is TGCAGTGCTAGCAGGGGGACAGTGAACACCGGGGAGCTGTTTTTT.

The V call is TRBV29-1, the J call TRBJ2-7; D is unclear. CDR1 is SQVTM and CDR2 is ANQGSEA in the germline V gene. This CDR3 has 12 residues. Trimming removed 6 bases at V and 3 bases at J, with 12 bases between. CDR3 DNA: TGCAGCGTCCTGGCGGCAGGCTACGAGCAGTACTTC. Protein product: CSVLAAGYEQYF.

This clonotype turned up a few times. This chain uses TRBV12-5 with TRBJ1-6; D ambiguous. Trimming removed 2 bases from V and 1 base from J, with 15 bases in between. The germline gives CDR1 LGHNT, CDR2 FRNRAP. The CDR3 sequence is 18 residues long. The CDR3 DNA reads TGTGCTAGTGGTTTGTCATACCTACCCAGGTCCTATAATTCACCCCTCCACTTT. Protein sequence: CASGLSYLPRSYNSPLHF.

The chain joins TRBV21-1 to TRBJ2-3; the tabulated D call, TRBD1, remains unverified against the DNA. TRBV21-1 is classified as a pseudogene. This CDR3 contains 16 residues. The CDR3 is CASSKAQGPSTDTQYF. CDR3 coding DNA: TGTGCCAGCAGCAAAGCGCAGGGACCCAGCACAGATACGCAGTATTTT.

This clonotype has just a few counts. V and J are TRBV12-3 or TRBV12-4 and TRBJ1-4; TRBD1 matches 9 bases. The CDR3 consists of 14 residues. With 6 bases clipped from V and 7 bases from J, the junction kept 6 bases outside the gene matches. CDR3 sequence reads: CASSPDRGGEKLFF. CDR3 bases: TGTGCCAGCAGCCCGGACAGGGGAGGTGAAAAACTGTTTTTT.

V is TRBV7-6 and J is TRBJ2-7; the D gene is possibly TRBD2 (6 bases). The V gene lost 5 bases and the J gene lost 0 bases, with 23 bases spanning the gap. The CDR3 totals 18 residues. The germline CDR1 and CDR2 sequences are SGHVS and FNYEAQ. The CDR3 region is CASSREGRDGLDSYEQYF. As DNA, the CDR3 is TGTGCCAGCAGCCGAGAAGGGCGGGACGGCCTAGACTCCTACGAGCAGTACTTC.

This clonotype was observed a handful of times. This chain connects TRBV12-3 or TRBV12-4 to TRBJ2-7, with D possibly being TRBD1 or TRBD2 (5 bases each). This CDR3 contains 16 residues. V was shortened by 10 bases and J by 1 base, with 23 bases between the two germline ends. DNA for the CDR3: TGTGCCATCACAAGGGGCCGGGACCCCCGATCCTACGAGCAGTACTTC. Protein product: CAITRGRDPRSYEQYF.

This clonotype appeared a few times. This chain uses TRBV20-1 with TRBJ1-1, with a tentative D call TRBD1 (6 bases). Germline lookup yields CDR1 DFQATT and CDR2 SNEGSKA (reference sequence). V lost 0 bases to trimming and J lost 1 base, with 12 bases between them. The length of the CDR3 is 15 residues. CDR3 region: CSARDYGQSNTEAFF. For the CDR3, the DNA is TGCAGTGCTAGAGACTACGGACAGTCGAACACTGAAGCTTTCTTT.

In this sample, this clonotype turned up a few times. It may be a read error: a sequence one base away is much more abundant. The genes are TRBV25-1 and TRBJ2-7, with D perhaps assigned TRBD1 or TRBD2 (5 bases each). V lost 6 bases and J lost 5, with 11 bases in between. CDR1 MGHDK and CDR2 SYGVNS come from the germline V gene. This CDR3 is built from 12 residues. CDR3 sequence (DNA): TGTGCCAGCAGCCCCGGGGCCAACGAGCAGTACTTC. Its protein is CASSPGANEQYF.

The genes are TRBV10-3 and TRBJ2-7; 8 bases are shared with TRBD1. CDR3 length equals 11 residues. The germline V gene encodes CDR1 ENHRY and CDR2 SYGVKD. V gave up 10 bases and J gave up 3 bases; unmatched junction bases: 2. CDR3 DNA: TGTGCCACCGGACAGGGCTACGAGCAGTACTTC. It codes for CATGQGYEQYF.